This TCR beta chain was sequenced during a study of shared clonotypes between healthy human individuals. Turning to this clone: Its antigen is as yet unknown.

Only in-frame clones appear in the TCRdb table, and some are missing; sequencing was by immunoSEQ multiplex PCR. This repertoire shows roughly 770,000 clones, about 96% found once; its top ten account for around 0.25%. Naive CD8 cells lacked CD45RO, underwent positive selection for CCR7 and left out terminally differentiated effector memory CD45RA+ cells. Points from the study as a whole: Although depth was large, rarefaction showed that sequencing of the sorted subsets was incomplete.

This sequence was found in a man aged 30-40 years in good health. Sequenced input: naive CD8+ T cells sorted from blood.

CDR3 bases: TGTGCCCCGAGGACTAGCGAGAGGGTGAACAGGGGCACAGATACGCAGTATTTT. Protein sequence: CAPRTSERVNRGTDTQYF. The chain combines TRBV10-3 with TRBJ2-3; TRBD2 agrees at 9 bases. The CDR3 extends over 18 amino acids. Germline V gene sequence: CDR1 ENHRY, CDR2 SYGVKD. Germline trimming cut 11 bases from V and 1 base from J; bases unmatched to any gene: 19.